The source of this T cell receptor beta chain is a study of CD8 T cells in Susac syndrome. Reverse transcription of roughly 0.5 to 1 ug RNA was performed with random hexamers. TCRdb processed the immunoSEQ multiplex PCR reads anew with MiXCR; each CDR3 protein has one entry. The data contain some 180,000 distinct CDR3 sequences, around nine tenths of them singletons. CDR3 length equals 14 residues. The germline V gene encodes CDR1 SGHTA and CDR2 FQGNSA. V dropped 2 bases and J dropped 5 bases, with 10 bases sitting between them. This chain joins TRBV7-2 and TRBJ2-1; unclear D gene. The sample comprised CD4+ T cells from PBMCs. The receptor was derived from a human donor with Susac syndrome. DNA of the CDR3: TGTGCCAGCAGCTTAAGACTTTCCGACAATGAGCAGTTCTTC. Amino acids: CASSLRLSDNEQFF.